This T cell receptor beta chain comes out of a study of stem cell transplantation in POMP-related autoinflammatory disease. V was trimmed by 0 bases and J by 9 bases, leaving 15 bases between them. Per germline, CDR1 LNHNV and CDR2 YYDKDF (reference sequence). The CDR3 extends over 16 amino acids. Here immunoSEQ multiplex PCR was the method, and the copy in TCRdb shows in-frame clones only, minus some. This table has some 9,900 clones, roughly 80% appearing once. PRAID featured immunodeficiency plus autoinflammation. The sample consisted of CD4+ T cells from PBMCs, taken after stem cell transplantation. The source is a human patient with POMP-related autoinflammation and immune dysregulation (PRAID). Some T cells could come from the graft donor. The chain has TRBV15 and TRBJ1-6, with D perhaps matching TRBD1 (5 bases). CDR3 DNA: TGTGCCACCAGCAGAGAATACGGTGCTGGGGGTTCACCCCTCCACTTT. This encodes CATSREYGAGGSPLHF.